The text below deals with one T cell receptor beta chain. The record originates from a study of blood T cell repertoires in COVID-19. Source study methods: Reference gene primer amplification in the assay estimated nucleated cell counts. Method: immunoSEQ multiplex PCR; TCRdb's copy keeps in-frame clones and lacks some. That table gives V, J and clone size, and the DNA gave D and trimming. The sample shows around 200,000 clones, around 90% of them seen only once. CDR1 and CDR2 from the germline V gene are DFQATT and SNEGSKA (reference sequence). The CDR3 extends over 11 amino acids. V gene TRBV20-1 combines with J gene TRBJ1-2, with a tentative D call TRBD1 (6 bases). The TCR sequence derives from a middle-aged man with acute or convalescent COVID-19. The sample was peripheral blood. The CDR3 region is CNIGTPYGYTF. CDR3 DNA: TGCAATATCGGGACACCCTATGGCTACACCTTC.